This section outlines one T cell receptor beta chain sequence together with its context. Its cognate antigen is unknown. The data are from a study of shared clonotypes between healthy human individuals. Study overall: Researchers assigned three CD4 naive, three CD4 memory, two CD8 naive and one CD8 memory plate to each donor. Study outcomes and limitations: Non-shared clonotypes displayed generation probabilities falling below those of clonotypes present in all four donors. It was the few donors that limited the genetic and exposure-history diversity represented. The sampled material consisted only of blood, and tissue repertoires are likely to differ.

Libraries were prepared by immunoSEQ multiplex PCR; TCRdb keeps only in-frame clonotypes and omits some of them. The repertoire holds about 380,000 clones, with around 96% as singletons. V was clipped by 6 bases and J by 6 bases, with 14 bases between them. CDR1 and CDR2 (germline): MDHEN, SYDVKM. This CDR3 has 13 residues. This receptor was obtained from a man aged 25-45 years in good health. The specimen sequenced was memory CD8+ T cells sorted from blood. The subset here: CD45RO+ cells pooled with CCR7-negative TemRA cells. The rearrangement links TRBV28 to TRBJ1-1; unclear D gene. The CDR3 DNA reads as TGTGCCAGCAGCCGGCCCGGCCGCCCTGAAGCTTTCTTT. This sequence encodes CASSRPGRPEAFF. Based on the CDR3 plus reference TRBV28 and TRBJ1-1, the full variable domain is DVKVTQSSRYLVKRTGEKVFLECVQDMDHENMFWYRQDPGLGLRLIYFSYDVKMKEKGDIPEGYSVSREKKERFSLILESASTNQTSMYLCASSRPGRPEAFFGQGTRLTVV.